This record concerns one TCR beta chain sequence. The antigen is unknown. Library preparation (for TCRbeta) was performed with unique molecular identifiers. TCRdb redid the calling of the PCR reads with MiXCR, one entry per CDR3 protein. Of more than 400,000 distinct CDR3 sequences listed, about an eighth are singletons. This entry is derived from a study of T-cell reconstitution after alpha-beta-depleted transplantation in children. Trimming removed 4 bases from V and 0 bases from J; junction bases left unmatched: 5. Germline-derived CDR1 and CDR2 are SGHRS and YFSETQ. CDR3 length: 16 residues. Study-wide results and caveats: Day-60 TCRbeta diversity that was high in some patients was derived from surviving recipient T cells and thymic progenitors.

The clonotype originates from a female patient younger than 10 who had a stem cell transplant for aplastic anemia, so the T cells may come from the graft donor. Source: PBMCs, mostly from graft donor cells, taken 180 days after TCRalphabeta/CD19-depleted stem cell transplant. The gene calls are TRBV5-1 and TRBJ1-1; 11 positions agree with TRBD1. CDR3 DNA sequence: TGCGCCAGCAGCCTGGACAGGGGGCTGATGAACACTGAAGCTTTCTTT. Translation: CASSLDRGLMNTEAFF.